These 16 T cell receptor beta chains were all obtained from the same sample, sequenced in a study of human T cells and chemical hapten exposure. TCRdb passed the RACE reads through MiXCR, listing each CDR3 protein once. Among 85,000 to 95,000 distinct CDR3 sequences listed, roughly 11% were seen once. The time point was: patch test 2, 6 weeks after DPC sensitization. Treatment of the sample: therapeutic diphenylcyclopropenone sensitization with weekly scalp DPC. The starting material was whole blood, obtained in connection with sensitization to the hapten diphenylcyclopropenone (DPC). The receptors come from a man aged 35 to 55 with alopecia areata. Some clones in this sample may be carry-over from other donors' samples.

A few counts support this clonotype. This chain joins TRBV6-2 or TRBV6-3 and TRBJ2-7; the match to TRBD2 covers 8 bases. Trimming cost V 6 bases and J 3 bases; bases outside gene matches: 10. The germline V gene encodes CDR1 MNHEY and CDR2 SVGEGT. This CDR3 is built from 15 residues. As DNA, the CDR3 is TGTGCCAGCAGCCCCGGGTTACTAGCGGTCTACGAGCAGTACGTC. This encodes CASSPGLLAVYEQYV.

The rearrangement links TRBV7-9 to TRBJ2-5; 12 bases align to TRBD2. The length of the CDR3 is 16 residues. With 5 bases clipped from V and 5 bases from J, the junction kept 9 bases outside the gene matches. CDR1 is SEHNR, CDR2 FQNEAQ, per germline (reference sequence). This CDR3 reads CASSKTSGRKRETQYF. The DNA of the CDR3 is TGTGCCAGCAGCAAAACTAGCGGGAGGAAAAGGGAGACCCAGTACTTC.

A few counts support this clonotype. The V gene is TRBV29-1, the J gene TRBJ2-3; D is unresolved. This CDR3 is 14 amino acids long. Germline CDR1 SQVTM, CDR2 ANQGSEA. Deletions cut 1 base from V and 1 base from J, with 9 bases between. This CDR3 is CSVEGPSGTDTQYF. CDR3 nucleotide sequence: TGCAGCGTTGAAGGACCCTCAGGCACAGATACGCAGTATTTT.

This clonotype came up many times. This chain joins TRBV7-3 and TRBJ1-1, with TRBD1 identical over 7 bases. Trimming cost V 2 bases and J 2 bases; bases outside gene matches: 2. This CDR3 spans 14 amino acids. The V gene's germline CDR1 is SGHTA and CDR2 FQGTGA. In DNA, the CDR3 is TGTGCCAGCAGCTTATCAGGGGGAAACACTGAAGCTTTCTTT. Protein product: CASSLSGGNTEAFF.

The rearrangement links TRBV6-2 or TRBV6-3 to TRBJ2-7, with unresolved D. The germline gives CDR1 MNHEY, CDR2 SVGEGT. With 6 bases removed from V and 6 bases from J, the gap between germline ends came to 12 bases. The CDR3 sequence is 12 residues long. The CDR3 loop is CASSINSVEQYV. The CDR3 nucleotides read TGTGCCAGCAGCATTAACTCGGTCGAGCAGTACGTC.

This clonotype has a count of ten or more. This sequence joins TRBV7-2 and TRBJ2-1; TRBD2 agrees at 9 bases. The germline V gene has CDR1 SGHTA and CDR2 FQGNSA. J was trimmed by 15 bases and V by 5 bases; bases with no gene match: 14. The CDR3 runs to 14 residues. CDR3 sequence: CASSQGGGGGRVFF. The DNA for the CDR3 is TGTGCCAGCAGCCAGGGCGGAGGCGGCGGGAGGGTGTTCTTC.

This clonotype was counted between two and nine times. This chain links TRBV12-3 or TRBV12-4 with TRBJ2-3, with 9 bases matching TRBD1. The CDR3 totals 16 residues. V shed 5 bases and J 3 bases; nucleotides not matched to a gene: 9. CDR3 loop: CASSPGGTGKTDTQYF. DNA of the CDR3: TGTGCCAGCAGTCCCGGCGGGACAGGGAAAACAGATACGCAGTATTTT.

This clonotype appeared a few times. J is TRBJ1-1 and V is TRBV12-3 or TRBV12-4; 8 bases fit TRBD1. The CDR3 runs 13 residues. J gave up 5 bases and V 8 bases, and 7 bases lay outside the gene matches. CDR3 region: CASFQGAGTEAFF. CDR3 nucleotide sequence: TGTGCCAGCTTTCAGGGGGCGGGGACTGAAGCTTTCTTT.

This clonotype was seen a handful of times. This chain connects TRBV11-2 to TRBJ2-6; 8 bases fit TRBD2. CDR3 length equals 15 residues. V shed 5 bases and J 2 bases; nucleotides not matched to a gene: 2. CDR1 is SGHAT and CDR2 is FQNNGV in the germline V gene. For the CDR3, the DNA is TGTGCCAGCAGCACAGCGGGAGCTGGGGCCAACGTCCTGACTTTC. Translated: CASSTAGAGANVLTF.

This clonotype was counted many times. The CDR3 protein is CASSRGYEQYF. The CDR3 DNA follows: TGTGCCAGCAGCAGGGGCTACGAGCAGTACTTC. This rearrangement joins TRBV7-2 to TRBJ2-7; weak D call: TRBD1 (5 bases). The CDR3 contains 11 residues. Per germline, CDR1 SGHTA and CDR2 FQGNSA. The germline V and J ends were trimmed by 5 bases and 3 bases, with 5 bases remaining between them. Using reference TRBV7-2 and TRBJ2-7 for the parts outside the CDR3, the full variable domain is GAGVSQSPSNKVTEKGKDVELRCDPISGHTALYWYRQSLGQGLEFLIYFQGNSAPDKSGLPSDRFSAERTGGSVSTLTIQRTQQEDSAVYLCASSRGYEQYFGPGTRLTVT.

This clonotype was counted many times. J is TRBJ1-5 and V is TRBV7-9; 8 nucleotides line up with TRBD1. Trimming removed 5 bases from V and 2 bases from J; junction bases left unmatched: 5. The CDR3 length is 15 residues. Per germline, CDR1 SEHNR and CDR2 FQNEAQ (reference sequence). CDR3 in amino acids: CASSLQGEGNQPQHF. In DNA form, the CDR3 reads TGTGCCAGCAGCCTACAGGGGGAAGGCAATCAGCCCCAGCATTTT.

This clonotype was picked up a small number of times. The V gene is TRBV6-5, the J gene TRBJ2-3, with D possibly being TRBD1 (6 bases). Germline V CDR1 and CDR2: MNHEY, SVGAGI. The ends were cut back, 4 bases at V and 2 bases at J, with 13 bases in the middle. This CDR3 region has 15 residues. The CDR3 sequence is CASSWMGHPTDTQYF. The CDR3 nucleotides read TGTGCCAGCAGTTGGATGGGACACCCCACAGATACGCAGTATTTT.

The rearrangement uses TRBV20-1 and TRBJ1-5; D not certain. The CDR3 spans 12 residues. Per germline, CDR1 DFQATT and CDR2 SNEGSKA (reference sequence). Trimming left V 3 bases short and J 4 bases short, with 7 bases between. CDR3 DNA: TGCAGTGCTAGGGGCCCTAATCAGCCCCAGCATTTT. It translates to CSARGPNQPQHF.

V and J are TRBV7-6 and TRBJ1-4; D not certain. Germline lookup yields CDR1 SGHVS and CDR2 FNYEAQ. Trimming took 1 base from V and 0 from J, leaving 6 bases between them. The CDR3 is made up of 15 amino acids. DNA for the CDR3: TGTGCCAGCAGCTTAGGGCCGTCAACTAATGAAAAACTGTTTTTT. It translates to CASSLGPSTNEKLFF.

The chain recombines TRBV7-2 with TRBJ2-1; TRBD1 is a possible D gene (5 bases). The CDR3 has 15 amino acids. CDR1 and CDR2 (germline): SGHTA, FQGNSA. Between the trimmed V and J ends, which lost 4 bases and 1 base, there was a span of 11 bases. CDR3 sequence (DNA): TGTGCCAGCAGCTCCCTCGACAGTTCCTACAATGAGCAGTTCTTC. This translates into CASSSLDSSYNEQFF.

This clonotype was picked up a small number of times. The chain recombines TRBV7-2 with TRBJ2-3; D not certain. Germline V gene data show CDR1 as SGHTA and CDR2 as FQGNSA. V lost 1 base and J 14 bases, leaving 10 bases between the germline ends. This CDR3 is 11 amino acids long. CDR3 bases: TGTGCCAGCAGCTTAGATTTCCGGCCGTATTTT. Protein product: CASSLDFRPYF.